The 8 T cell receptor beta chains below were found in one sample sequenced in a study of blood T cell repertoires in COVID-19. Here immunoSEQ multiplex PCR was the method, and the copy in TCRdb shows in-frame clones only, minus some. This table holds approximately 260,000 clones, 85% to 90% found once. Input material: peripheral blood. The receptors were gathered from a woman aged 40 to 49 who had recovered from COVID-19.

The chain combines TRBV6-5 with TRBJ2-5; D possibly corresponds to TRBD1 (6 bases). The V gene's germline CDR1 is MNHEY and CDR2 SVGAGI. The CDR3 consists of 14 residues. Trimming cost V 2 bases and J 2 bases, with 9 bases left between them. CDR3 DNA sequence: TGTGCCAGCAGTTACGGGGGCTCACAAGAGACCCAGTACTTC. Residues: CASSYGGSQETQYF.

The rearrangement links TRBV5-1 to TRBJ1-2, with TRBD1 as a possible D gene (6 bases). Per germline, CDR1 SGHRS and CDR2 YFSETQ. The ends were cut back, 4 bases at V and 4 bases at J, with 23 bases in the middle. The CDR3 length is 17 residues. The CDR3 region is CASSAGGASFTPYGYTF. In nucleotides, the CDR3 is TGCGCCAGCAGCGCGGGGGGGGCGTCTTTCACGCCCTATGGCTACACCTTC.

This clone has only one observation. This chain connects TRBV27 to TRBJ2-3; 7 bases are shared with TRBD1. CDR1 is MNHEY, CDR2 SMNVEV, per germline (reference sequence). Trimming cost V 1 base and J 3 bases; bases outside gene matches: 4. This CDR3 has 15 amino acids. CDR3 sequence: CASSLYYRGTDTQYF. The CDR3 DNA follows: TGTGCCAGCAGTTTATATTACAGGGGAACAGATACGCAGTATTTT.

The chain is built from TRBV10-3 and TRBJ1-6; 7 nucleotides match TRBD1. Germline CDR1 is ENHRY and CDR2 is SYGVKD. J lost 9 bases, V lost 6 bases, and 11 bases had no gene match. This CDR3 is built from 15 residues. The CDR3 nucleotides are TGTGCCATCAGACCCCGACAGGGAGGAAGTTCACCCCTCCACTTT. It specifies CAIRPRQGGSSPLHF.

This clone showed up just once. V usage is TRBV7-9 and J usage is TRBJ2-3, with 7 bases matching TRBD1. Unmatched junction bases numbered 3, after V lost 4 bases and J lost 2 bases. This CDR3 comprises 14 residues. CDR1 SEHNR and CDR2 FQNEAQ come from the germline V gene (reference sequence). The CDR3 region is CASSSGQYTDTQYF. Written as DNA, the CDR3 is TGTGCCAGCAGCTCGGGACAGTACACAGATACGCAGTATTTT. Filled out from reference TRBV7-9 and TRBJ2-3, the complete variable domain reads DTGVSQNPRHKITKRGQNVTFRCDPISEHNRLYWYRQTLGQGPEFLTYFQNEAQLEKSRLLSDRFSAERPKGSFSTLEIQRTEQGDSAMYLCASSSGQYTDTQYFGPGTRLTVL.

The chain couples TRBV3-1 (or the pseudogene TRBV3-2) to TRBJ1-2, with unresolved D. Germline values: CDR1 LGHDT, CDR2 YNNKEL (reference sequence). V was pared by 1 base and J by 7 bases, with 13 bases between. There are 14 residues in the CDR3. The DNA of the CDR3 is TGTGCCAGCAGCCAAGTTACAGATTTTGGTGGCTACACCTTC. This encodes CASSQVTDFGGYTF.

The chain couples TRBV4-1 to TRBJ1-5; tentatively, D is TRBD1 (6 bases). V dropped 1 base and J dropped 7 bases, with 14 bases sitting between them. The length of the CDR3 is 15 residues. The germline V gene has CDR1 MGHRA and CDR2 YSYEKL. The CDR3 nucleotides read TGCGCCAGCAGCCAAGGGCAGGGGCGGAACCAGCCCCAGCATTTT. Amino acids: CASSQGQGRNQPQHF.

V is TRBV29-1 and J is TRBJ1-3, with 7 bases aligning to TRBD1. Trimming at V came to 7 bases and at J to 0 bases, leaving 6 bases not matched to a gene. The CDR3 sequence is 14 residues long. Germline loops: CDR1 SQVTM, CDR2 ANQGSEA. The CDR3 loop reads CSAGQASSGNTIYF. CDR3 nucleotide sequence: TGCAGCGCCGGACAGGCGAGCTCTGGAAACACCATATATTTT. Variable domain in full (rest from reference TRBV29-1 and TRBJ1-3): SAVISQKPSRDICQRGTSLTIQCQVDSQVTMMFWYRQQPGQSLTLIATANQGSEATYESGFVIDKFPISRPNLTFSTLTVSNMSPEDSSIYLCSAGQASSGNTIYFGEGSWLTVV.